This T cell receptor beta chain was captured by sequencing in a study of technical replicates of blood from a handful of donors. The germline CDR1 and CDR2 sequences are SGHDT and YYEEEE. The CDR3 runs 14 residues. V was trimmed by 4 bases and J by 7 bases, leaving 17 bases between them. Repertoires were generated with immunoSEQ multiplex PCR, while TCRdb's copy carries only in-frame clones and drops some. The data show just over 95,000 clones, with 90% to 97% seen just once and about 0.23% held by the top ten. This clonotype was obtained from a human donor in good health. Sequenced: T cells isolated from PBMCs. The chain combines TRBV5-6 with TRBJ1-2; possibly TRBD1 for D (5 bases). The CDR3 sequence is CASSPGSGMRGYTF. The CDR3 nucleotides read TGTGCCAGCAGCCCAGGGTCAGGAATGCGTGGCTACACCTTC.